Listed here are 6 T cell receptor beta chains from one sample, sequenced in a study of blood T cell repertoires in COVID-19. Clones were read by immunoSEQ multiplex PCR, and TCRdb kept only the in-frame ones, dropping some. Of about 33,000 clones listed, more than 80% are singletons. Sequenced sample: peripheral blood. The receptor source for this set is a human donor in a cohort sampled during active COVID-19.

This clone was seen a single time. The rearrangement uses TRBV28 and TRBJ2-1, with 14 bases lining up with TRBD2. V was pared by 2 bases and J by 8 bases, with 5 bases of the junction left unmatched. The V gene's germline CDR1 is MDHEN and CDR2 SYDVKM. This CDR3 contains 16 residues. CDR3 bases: TGTGCCAGCAGTTTAAGAGGACTAGCGGGAGGAGATGAGCAGTTCTTC. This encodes CASSLRGLAGGDEQFF.

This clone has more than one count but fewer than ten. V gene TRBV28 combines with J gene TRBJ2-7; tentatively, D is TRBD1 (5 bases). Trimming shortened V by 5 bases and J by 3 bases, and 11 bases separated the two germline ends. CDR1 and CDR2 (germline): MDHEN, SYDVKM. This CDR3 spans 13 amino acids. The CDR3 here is CASSQGLNYEQYF. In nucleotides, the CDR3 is TGTGCCAGCAGTCAGGGTCTAAACTACGAGCAGTACTTC.

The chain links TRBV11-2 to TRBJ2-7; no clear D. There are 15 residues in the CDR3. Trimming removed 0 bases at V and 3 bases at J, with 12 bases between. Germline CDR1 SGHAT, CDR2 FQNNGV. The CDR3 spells CASSLEIGVGYEQYF. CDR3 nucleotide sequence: TGTGCCAGCAGCTTAGAGATAGGAGTTGGCTACGAGCAGTACTTC.

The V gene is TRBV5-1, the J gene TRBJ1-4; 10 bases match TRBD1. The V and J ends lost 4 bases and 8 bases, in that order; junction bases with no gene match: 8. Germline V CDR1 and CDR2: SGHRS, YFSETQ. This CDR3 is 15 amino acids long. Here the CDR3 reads CASSPRDRGGEKLFF. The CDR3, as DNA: TGCGCCAGCAGCCCAAGGGACAGGGGAGGGGAAAAACTGTTTTTT.

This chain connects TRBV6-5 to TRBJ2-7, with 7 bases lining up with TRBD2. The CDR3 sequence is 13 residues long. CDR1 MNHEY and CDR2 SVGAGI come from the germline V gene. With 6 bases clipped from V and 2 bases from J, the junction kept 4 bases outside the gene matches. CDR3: CASRPGTTYEQYF. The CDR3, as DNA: TGTGCCAGCAGGCCCGGGACTACCTACGAGCAGTACTTC.

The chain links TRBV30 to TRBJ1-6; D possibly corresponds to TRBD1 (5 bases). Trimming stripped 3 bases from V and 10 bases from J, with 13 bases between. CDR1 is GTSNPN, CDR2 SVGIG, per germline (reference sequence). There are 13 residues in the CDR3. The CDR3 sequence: CAWSDDRRSPLHF. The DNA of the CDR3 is TGTGCCTGGAGCGACGACAGACGATCACCCCTCCACTTT.